The 22 T cell receptor beta chains reported below all come from one sample, sequenced in a study of blood T cell repertoires in COVID-19. Generated by immunoSEQ multiplex PCR, the TCRdb table keeps only in-frame clones and is missing some. The data hold about 150,000 clones, with over 75% observed a single time. Sequenced sample: peripheral blood. These receptors originate from a man between 18 and 29 years old with COVID-19, enrolled during active disease.

This sequence joins TRBV6-5 and TRBJ1-5, with 8 bases that match TRBD1. V was clipped by 2 bases and J by 6 bases; unmatched bases: 6. The CDR3 contains 15 residues. In germline, CDR1 is MNHEY, CDR2 SVGAGI. The CDR3 nucleotides are TGTGCCAGCAGTTACCGACAGGGGTGGGGTCAGCCCCAGCATTTT. It translates to CASSYRQGWGQPQHF.

The sample holds a few counts of this clone. V usage is TRBV27 and J usage is TRBJ2-1, with D uncertain. Germline CDR1 MNHEY, CDR2 SMNVEV (reference sequence). Trimming pared 0 bases from V and 4 bases from J, leaving 7 bases between. This CDR3 contains 14 residues. The CDR3 nucleotides are TGTGCCAGCAGTTTATCGAGCCTATACAATGAGCAGTTCTTC. Protein product: CASSLSSLYNEQFF.

The J gene is TRBJ2-7, the V gene TRBV4-3, with D possibly matching TRBD2 (6 bases). Germline assignment: CDR1 LGHNA and CDR2 YSLEER. The CDR3 consists of 14 residues. Between the trimmed V and J ends, which lost 0 bases and 5 bases, there was a span of 11 bases. The CDR3 is CASSQDGGNHEQYF. The CDR3 DNA follows: TGCGCCAGCAGCCAAGATGGGGGGAACCACGAGCAGTACTTC.

The rearrangement uses TRBV7-9 and TRBJ2-3; tentative D call: TRBD1 (6 bases). This CDR3 region has 15 residues. Trimming pared 4 bases from V and 2 bases from J, leaving 13 bases between. In germline, CDR1 is SEHNR, CDR2 FQNEAQ (reference sequence). The CDR3 loop reads CASSSGTTLTDTQYF. The CDR3 coding sequence is TGTGCCAGCAGCTCCGGGACAACCCTCACAGATACGCAGTATTTT.

J is TRBJ2-1 and V is TRBV11-2; TRBD2 aligns across 8 bases. V was clipped by 5 bases and J by 7 bases; unmatched bases: 10. The CDR3 spans 15 residues. Germline assignment: CDR1 SGHAT and CDR2 FQNNGV. The CDR3 spells CASSSSGSVSNEQFF. CDR3 nucleotide sequence: TGTGCCAGCAGCAGCAGCGGGAGTGTCTCAAATGAGCAGTTCTTC.

The V gene is TRBV9, the J gene TRBJ2-2; a weak D match, TRBD1 (5 bases). The CDR3 sequence is 15 residues long. Germline V lookup: CDR1 SGDLS, CDR2 YYNGEE. With 0 bases removed from V and 2 bases from J, the gap between germline ends came to 8 bases. Here the CDR3 reads CASSVVDSNTGELFF. The DNA for the CDR3 is TGTGCCAGCAGCGTAGTCGACAGTAACACCGGGGAGCTGTTTTTT.

The genes are TRBV19 and TRBJ1-5; D uncertain. CDR3 length: 14 residues. V was shortened by 2 bases and J by 4 bases, with 9 bases between the two germline ends. Germline CDR1 reads LNHDA; CDR2 reads SQIVND (reference sequence). The DNA for the CDR3 is TGTGCCAGTAGTATAAGCCCCACGAATCAGCCCCAGCATTTT. It yields the protein CASSISPTNQPQHF.

The V gene is TRBV5-4, the J gene TRBJ2-1; D is possibly TRBD1 (6 bases). Germline values: CDR1 SGHNT, CDR2 YYREEE (reference sequence). The ends were cut back, 2 bases at V and 4 bases at J, with 7 bases in the middle. The CDR3 spans 13 residues. CDR3 loop: CASSFQGYNEQFF. In nucleotides, the CDR3 is TGTGCCAGCAGCTTCCAGGGGTACAATGAGCAGTTCTTC. The full variable domain, with the rest looked up from reference TRBV5-4 and TRBJ2-1, is ETGVTQSPTHLIKTRGQQVTLRCSSQSGHNTVSWYQQALGQGPQFIFQYYREEENGRGNFPPRFSGLQFPNYSSELNVNALELDDSALYLCASSFQGYNEQFFGPGTRLTVL.

V gene TRBV7-2 combines with J gene TRBJ2-7; D gene uncertain. CDR1 and CDR2 from the germline V gene are SGHTA and FQGNSA. CDR3 length: 14 residues. Trimming pared 1 base from V and 2 bases from J, leaving 9 bases between. In DNA, the CDR3 is TGTGCCAGCAGCTTAGTAGCTACTACCTACGAGCAGTACTTC. Its translation: CASSLVATTYEQYF. Looking up the rest from reference TRBV7-2 and TRBJ2-7 gives the full variable domain: GAGVSQSPSNKVTEKGKDVELRCDPISGHTALYWYRQSLGQGLEFLIYFQGNSAPDKSGLPSDRFSAERTGGSVSTLTIQRTQQEDSAVYLCASSLVATTYEQYFGPGTRLTVT.

The V and J genes are TRBV28 and TRBJ2-5; no definite D call. The CDR3 extends over 14 amino acids. Trimming shortened V by 2 bases and J by 2 bases, and 9 bases separated the two germline ends. The germline CDR1 and CDR2 sequences are MDHEN and SYDVKM. CDR3 protein: CASSLTGSQETQYF. The CDR3 DNA sequence: TGTGCCAGCAGTTTAACCGGGTCGCAAGAGACCCAGTACTTC.

This clone was detected only once. The gene calls are TRBV7-2 and TRBJ2-3; D is perhaps TRBD2 (6 bases). This CDR3 contains 16 residues. Deletions cut 5 bases from V and 2 bases from J, with 17 bases between. Germline lookup yields CDR1 SGHTA and CDR2 FQGNSA. The CDR3 loop reads CASSPLGGGSTDTQYF. In DNA, the CDR3 is TGTGCCAGCAGCCCCTTGGGGGGAGGATCCACAGATACGCAGTATTTT.

The genes are TRBV5-1 and TRBJ1-1; TRBD1 might be the D (6 bases). Between the trimmed V and J ends, which lost 0 bases and 0 bases, there was a span of 12 bases. This CDR3 comprises 16 residues. The V gene's germline CDR1 is SGHRS and CDR2 YFSETQ. CDR3 in DNA: TGCGCCAGCAGCTTGGACAGGGCCCTGGTGAACACTGAAGCTTTCTTT. Encoded protein: CASSLDRALVNTEAFF.

The chain combines TRBV21-1 with TRBJ2-3; TRBD1, the table's D call, was not compared with the DNA. TRBV21-1 is recorded as a pseudogene. The CDR3 has 15 amino acids. CDR3 bases: TGTGCCAGCAGCAAAGACGACAGGTACACAGATACGCAGTATTTT. Protein: CASSKDDRYTDTQYF.

This clone turned up a few times. The J gene is TRBJ1-2, the V gene TRBV30, with a possible D match to TRBD1 (5 bases). V lost 2 bases and J 1 base, leaving 17 bases between the germline ends. Germline assignment: CDR1 GTSNPN and CDR2 SVGIG (reference sequence). The CDR3 spans 16 residues. The CDR3 sequence: CAWSRLGAANNYGYTF. In DNA form, the CDR3 reads TGTGCCTGGAGTAGACTAGGGGCAGCAAATAACTATGGCTACACCTTC.

This clone is a singleton in its sample. The CDR3 region has the DNA TGTGCCACCGCGACTAGCAAGAAGACCCAGTACTTC. Translation: CATATSKKTQYF. This sequence joins TRBV2 and TRBJ2-5, with 7 bases that match TRBD2. Germline V gives CDR1 SNHLY, CDR2 FYNNEI. V trimming: 10 bases; J trimming: 6 bases; junction bases outside the gene matches: 8. This CDR3 comprises 12 residues.

This chain joins TRBV15 and TRBJ2-7; TRBD2 might be the D (6 bases). This CDR3 spans 14 amino acids. Germline loops: CDR1 LNHNV, CDR2 YYDKDF (reference sequence). V lost 0 bases, J lost 6 bases, and 12 bases lay in between. CDR3 nucleotide sequence: TGTGCCACCAGCAGAGATAGCGGCTACAGCGAGCAGTACTTC. Its protein product is CATSRDSGYSEQYF.

The CDR3 loop is CASSTQTGTEAFF. Here the CDR3 DNA reads TGTGCCAGCAGCACCCAAACGGGGACTGAAGCTTTCTTT. The chain uses TRBV9 and TRBJ1-1; D unresolved. With 4 bases removed from V and 5 bases from J, the gap between germline ends came to 12 bases. CDR3 length: 13 amino acids. Germline CDR1 reads SGDLS; CDR2 reads YYNGEE.

The chain recombines TRBV2 with TRBJ1-5, with 11 bases that match TRBD1. Germline loops: CDR1 SNHLY, CDR2 FYNNEI. This CDR3 region has 15 residues. Trimming at V came to 5 bases and at J to 2 bases, leaving 2 bases not matched to a gene. CDR3 nucleotides: TGTGCCAGCAGTACGGACAGGGGGCGCAATCAGCCCCAGCATTTT. This encodes CASSTDRGRNQPQHF.

V usage is TRBV19 and J usage is TRBJ2-2; D is perhaps TRBD2 (5 bases). With 2 bases removed from V and 5 bases from J, the gap between germline ends came to 12 bases. This CDR3 has 15 amino acids. The germline V gene has CDR1 LNHDA and CDR2 SQIVND (reference sequence). CDR3 amino acids: CASSIPGRGTGELFF. The CDR3 nucleotides read TGTGCCAGTAGTATACCGGGAAGAGGGACCGGGGAGCTGTTTTTT.

This clone occurred once. The chain combines TRBV5-4 with TRBJ2-3; the match to TRBD2 covers 8 bases. V lost 0 bases and J lost 2; bases outside the gene matches: 11. The CDR3 runs 18 residues. The germline gives CDR1 SGHNT, CDR2 YYREEE (reference sequence). The CDR3 is CASSLGRLAGPHTDTQYF. DNA for the CDR3: TGTGCCAGCAGCTTGGGGAGGTTAGCGGGGCCCCACACAGATACGCAGTATTTT.

The chain joins TRBV30 to TRBJ1-2; D unresolved. The germline V and J ends were trimmed by 0 bases and 4 bases, with 9 bases remaining between them. The CDR3 consists of 13 residues. Germline CDR1 is GTSNPN and CDR2 is SVGIG (reference sequence). The CDR3 reads CAWSVSAVYGYTF. Here the CDR3 DNA reads TGTGCCTGGAGTGTAAGTGCAGTCTATGGCTACACCTTC.

V is TRBV14 and J is TRBJ2-7; TRBD2 matches 13 bases. This CDR3 comprises 17 residues. V trimming: 3 bases; J trimming: 4 bases; junction bases outside the gene matches: 9. Per germline, CDR1 SGHDN and CDR2 FVKESK. The CDR3, as DNA: TGTGCCAGCAGCCATCACGGACTAGCGGGAGTGAAATACGAGCAGTACTTC. Its protein is CASSHHGLAGVKYEQYF.